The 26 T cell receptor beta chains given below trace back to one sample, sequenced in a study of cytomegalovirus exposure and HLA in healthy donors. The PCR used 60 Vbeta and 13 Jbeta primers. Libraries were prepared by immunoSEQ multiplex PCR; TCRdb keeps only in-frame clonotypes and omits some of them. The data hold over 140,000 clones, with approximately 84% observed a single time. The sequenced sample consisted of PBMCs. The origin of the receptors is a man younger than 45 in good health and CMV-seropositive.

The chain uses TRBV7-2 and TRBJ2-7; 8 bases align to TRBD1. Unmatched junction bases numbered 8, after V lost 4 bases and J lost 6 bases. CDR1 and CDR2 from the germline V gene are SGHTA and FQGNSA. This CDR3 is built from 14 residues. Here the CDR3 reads CASSSRGTGSEQYF. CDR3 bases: TGTGCCAGCAGCTCGAGAGGGACAGGAAGCGAGCAGTACTTC.

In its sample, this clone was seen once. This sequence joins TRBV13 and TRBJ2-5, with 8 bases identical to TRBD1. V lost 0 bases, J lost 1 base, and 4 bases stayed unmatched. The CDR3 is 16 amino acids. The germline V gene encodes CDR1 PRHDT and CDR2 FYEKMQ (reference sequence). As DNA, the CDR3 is TGTGCCAGCAGCTTAGGCCCAGGGGGCTTCCAAGAGACCCAGTACTTC. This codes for CASSLGPGGFQETQYF.

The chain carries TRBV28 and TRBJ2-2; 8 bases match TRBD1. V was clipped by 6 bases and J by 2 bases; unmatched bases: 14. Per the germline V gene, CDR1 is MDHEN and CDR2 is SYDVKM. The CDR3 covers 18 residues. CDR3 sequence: CASSLIGTGRPNTGELFF. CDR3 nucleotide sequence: TGTGCCAGCAGCCTAATAGGGACAGGCAGACCAAACACCGGGGAGCTGTTTTTT.

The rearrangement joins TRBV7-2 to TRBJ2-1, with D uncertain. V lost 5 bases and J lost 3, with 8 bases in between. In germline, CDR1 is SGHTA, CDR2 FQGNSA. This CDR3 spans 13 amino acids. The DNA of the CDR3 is TGTGCCAGCAGCCCCCAGCGCTACAATGAGCAGTTCTTC. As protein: CASSPQRYNEQFF.

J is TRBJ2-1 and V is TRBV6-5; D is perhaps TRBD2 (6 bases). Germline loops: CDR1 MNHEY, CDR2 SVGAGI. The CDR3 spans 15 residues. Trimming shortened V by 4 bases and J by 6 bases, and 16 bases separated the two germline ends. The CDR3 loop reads CASSSGTPAFNEQFF. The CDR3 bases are TGTGCCAGCAGTTCCGGGACTCCCGCTTTCAATGAGCAGTTCTTC.

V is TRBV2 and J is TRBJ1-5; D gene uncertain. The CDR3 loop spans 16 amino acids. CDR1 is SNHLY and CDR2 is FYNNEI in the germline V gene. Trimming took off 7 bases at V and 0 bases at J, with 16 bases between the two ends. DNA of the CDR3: TGTGCCAGCATGGACGGGGAGGGCGATAGCAATCAGCCCCAGCATTTT. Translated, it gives CASMDGEGDSNQPQHF.

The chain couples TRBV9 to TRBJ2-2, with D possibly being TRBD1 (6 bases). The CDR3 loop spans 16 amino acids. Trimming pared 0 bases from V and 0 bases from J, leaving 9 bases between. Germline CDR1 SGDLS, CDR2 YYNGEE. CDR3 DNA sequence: TGTGCCAGCAGCGTAGGGGGGACACCGAACACCGGGGAGCTGTTTTTT. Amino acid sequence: CASSVGGTPNTGELFF.

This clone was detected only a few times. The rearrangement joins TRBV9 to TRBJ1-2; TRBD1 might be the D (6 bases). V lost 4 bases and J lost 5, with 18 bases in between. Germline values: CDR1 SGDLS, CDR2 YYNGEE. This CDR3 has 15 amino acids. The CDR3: CASSPEGGSRYGYTF. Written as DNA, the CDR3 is TGTGCCAGCAGCCCCGAGGGGGGGAGTCGGTATGGCTACACCTTC.

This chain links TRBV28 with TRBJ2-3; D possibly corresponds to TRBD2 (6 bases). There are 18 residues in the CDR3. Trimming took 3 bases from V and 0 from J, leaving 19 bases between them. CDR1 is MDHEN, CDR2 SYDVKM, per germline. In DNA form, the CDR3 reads TGTGCCAGCAGTTTTCTCATGGTCGGGACTGCTAGCACAGATACGCAGTATTTT. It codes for CASSFLMVGTASTDTQYF.

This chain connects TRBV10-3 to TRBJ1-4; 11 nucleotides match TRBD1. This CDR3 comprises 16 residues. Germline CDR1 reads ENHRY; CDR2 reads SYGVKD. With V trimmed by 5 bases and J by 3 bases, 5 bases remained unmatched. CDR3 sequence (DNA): TGTGCCATCAGTCCCGGGACAGGGGGTGCTAATGAAAAACTGTTTTTT. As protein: CAISPGTGGANEKLFF.

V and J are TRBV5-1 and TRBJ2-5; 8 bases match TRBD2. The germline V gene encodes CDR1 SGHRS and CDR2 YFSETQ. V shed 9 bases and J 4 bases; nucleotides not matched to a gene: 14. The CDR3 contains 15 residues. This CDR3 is CATSGGVLPTETQYF. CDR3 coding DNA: TGCGCCACCTCGGGGGGGGTATTGCCCACAGAGACCCAGTACTTC.

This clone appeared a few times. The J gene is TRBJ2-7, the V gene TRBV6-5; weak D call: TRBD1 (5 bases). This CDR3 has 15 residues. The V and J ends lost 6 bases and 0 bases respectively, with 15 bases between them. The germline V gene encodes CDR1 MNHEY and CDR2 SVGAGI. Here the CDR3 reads CASRPEPDSSYEQYF. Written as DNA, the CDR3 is TGTGCCAGCAGACCAGAGCCCGACAGCTCCTACGAGCAGTACTTC.

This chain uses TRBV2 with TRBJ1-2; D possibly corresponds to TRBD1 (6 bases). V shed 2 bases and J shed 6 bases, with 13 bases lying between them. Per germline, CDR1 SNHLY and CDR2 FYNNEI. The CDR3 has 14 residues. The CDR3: CASSERTDSHGYTF. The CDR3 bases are TGTGCCAGCAGTGAAAGGACGGACAGCCATGGCTACACCTTC. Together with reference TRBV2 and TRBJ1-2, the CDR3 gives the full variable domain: EPEVTQTPSHQVTQMGQEVILRCVPISNHLYFYWYRQILGQKVEFLVSFYNNEISEKSEIFDDQFSVERPDGSNFTLKIRSTKLEDSAMYFCASSERTDSHGYTFGSGTRLTVV.

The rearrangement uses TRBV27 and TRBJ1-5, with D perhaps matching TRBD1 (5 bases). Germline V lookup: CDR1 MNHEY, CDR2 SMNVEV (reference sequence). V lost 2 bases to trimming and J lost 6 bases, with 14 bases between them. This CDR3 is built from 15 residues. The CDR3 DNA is TGTGCCAGCAGTTTAAGCTGGGGTCAGGGTCAGCCCCAGCATTTT. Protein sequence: CASSLSWGQGQPQHF.

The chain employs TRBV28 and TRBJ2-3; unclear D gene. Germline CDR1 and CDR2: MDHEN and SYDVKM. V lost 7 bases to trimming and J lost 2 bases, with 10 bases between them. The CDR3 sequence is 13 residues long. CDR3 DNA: TGTGCCAGCAACCCCGACAACACAGATACGCAGTATTTT. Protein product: CASNPDNTDTQYF.

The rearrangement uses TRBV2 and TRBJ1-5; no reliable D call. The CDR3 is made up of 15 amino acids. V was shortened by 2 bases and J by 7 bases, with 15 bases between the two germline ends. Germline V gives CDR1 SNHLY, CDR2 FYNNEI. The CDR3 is CASSESGQDRQPQHF. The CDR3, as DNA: TGTGCCAGCAGTGAAAGCGGGCAGGATCGGCAGCCCCAGCATTTT.

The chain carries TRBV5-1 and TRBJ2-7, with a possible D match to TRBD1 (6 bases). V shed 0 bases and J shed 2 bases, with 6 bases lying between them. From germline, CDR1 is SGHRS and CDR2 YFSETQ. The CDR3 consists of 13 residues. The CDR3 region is CASSLDRAYEQYF. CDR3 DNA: TGCGCCAGCAGCTTGGACAGGGCCTACGAGCAGTACTTC.

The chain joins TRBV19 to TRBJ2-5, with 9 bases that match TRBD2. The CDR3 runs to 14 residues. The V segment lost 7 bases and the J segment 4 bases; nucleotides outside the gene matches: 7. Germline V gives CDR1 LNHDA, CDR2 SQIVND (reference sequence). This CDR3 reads CASNAGGPGETQYF. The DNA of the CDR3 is TGTGCCAGTAACGCGGGAGGGCCGGGAGAGACCCAGTACTTC.

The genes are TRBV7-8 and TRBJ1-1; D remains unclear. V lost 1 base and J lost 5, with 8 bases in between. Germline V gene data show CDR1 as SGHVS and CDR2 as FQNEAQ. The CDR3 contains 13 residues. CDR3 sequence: CASSLVRGTEAFF. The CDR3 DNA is TGTGCCAGCAGCTTAGTACGAGGGACTGAAGCTTTCTTT.

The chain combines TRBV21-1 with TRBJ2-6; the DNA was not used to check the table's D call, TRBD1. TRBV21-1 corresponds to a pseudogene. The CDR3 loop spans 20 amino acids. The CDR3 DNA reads TGTGCCAGCAGCACGGATCTGACAGGGTGTGATTGCTCTGGGGCCAACGTCCTGACTTTC. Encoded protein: CASSTDLTGCDCSGANVLTF.

CDR3 sequence: CASGERGNEQYF. The CDR3 DNA is TGTGCCAGCGGGGAGAGAGGTAACGAGCAGTACTTC. The chain is built from TRBV28 and TRBJ2-7; possible D gene TRBD2, 5 bases. Germline V gene lookup returns CDR1 MDHEN and CDR2 SYDVKM. Trimming shortened V by 8 bases and J by 5 bases, and 13 bases separated the two germline ends. There are 12 residues in the CDR3.

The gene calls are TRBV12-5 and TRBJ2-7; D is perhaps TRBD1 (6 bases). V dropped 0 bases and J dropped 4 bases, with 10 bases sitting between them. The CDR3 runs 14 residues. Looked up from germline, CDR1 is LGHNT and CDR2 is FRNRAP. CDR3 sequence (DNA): TGTGCTAGTGGTTTGGTAAACAGGGAATACGAGCAGTACTTC. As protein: CASGLVNREYEQYF. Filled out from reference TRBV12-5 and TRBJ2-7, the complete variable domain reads DARVTQTPRHKVTEMGQEVTMRCQPILGHNTVFWYRQTMMQGLELLAYFRNRAPLDDSGMPKDRFSAEMPDATLATLKIQPSEPRDSAVYFCASGLVNREYEQYFGPGTRLTVT.

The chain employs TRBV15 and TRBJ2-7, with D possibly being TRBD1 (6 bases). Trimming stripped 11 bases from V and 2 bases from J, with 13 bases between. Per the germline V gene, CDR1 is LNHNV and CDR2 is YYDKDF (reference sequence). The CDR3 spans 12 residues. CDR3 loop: CALRDIAYEQYF. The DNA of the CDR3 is TGTGCCCTCCGGGACATAGCCTACGAGCAGTACTTC.

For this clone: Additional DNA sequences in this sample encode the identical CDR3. For the CDR3, the DNA is TGCAGCGTTCAGGGGGCGTTGGCTGAAGCTTTCTTT. Translated, it gives CSVQGALAEAFF. V and J are TRBV29-1 and TRBJ1-1, with 8 bases identical to TRBD1. V trimming: 5 bases; J trimming: 6 bases; junction bases outside the gene matches: 5. The CDR3 covers 12 residues. Germline CDR1 and CDR2: SQVTM and ANQGSEA.

For the CDR3, the DNA is TGTGCCAGCAGCTTAGCGGGGGACAGTAGTCTGTTGACTAATGAAAAACTGTTTTTT. Translation gives CASSLAGDSSLLTNEKLFF. The rearrangement uses TRBV7-8 and TRBJ1-4; the match to TRBD1 covers 7 bases. Germline CDR1 reads SGHVS; CDR2 reads FQNEAQ. This CDR3 has 19 amino acids. V shed 0 bases, J shed 2 bases, and the junction held 12 bases outside the gene matches.

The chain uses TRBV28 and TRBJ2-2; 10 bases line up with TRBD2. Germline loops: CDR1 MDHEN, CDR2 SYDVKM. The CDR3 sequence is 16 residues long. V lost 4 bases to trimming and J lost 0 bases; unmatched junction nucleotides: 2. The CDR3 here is CASSSSGGSNTGELFF. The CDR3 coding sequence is TGTGCCAGCAGTTCTAGCGGGGGCTCGAACACCGGGGAGCTGTTTTTT.